The rows below give T cell receptor beta chains drawn from one sample of a study of blood T cell repertoires in COVID-19. The data were produced by immunoSEQ multiplex PCR, yet TCRdb's version contains in-frame clones alone and is incomplete. The data contain a few hundred thousand clones, roughly 86% of them singletons. Specimen: peripheral blood. All receptors derive from a woman aged 30 to 39 with COVID-19, enrolled during active disease. CDR3s include the opening cysteine and the closing phenylalanine or tryptophan. A D gene is named only where the DNA matches it firmly. Clone sizes are given selectively: once, few, many, or a class where the clone is expanded.

>NA|16|NA|TRBJ2-7|TRBV30
TGTGCCTGGAGGGTTACCCCCGGGACTGCTTTTCGCGAGCAGTACTTC
CAWRVTPGTAFREQYF
>NA|15|NA|TRBJ2-4|TRBV27
TGTGCCAGCAGTTCAGGGTCTATAGCCAAAAACATTCAGTACTTC
CASSSGSIAKNIQYF
>NA|15|NA|TRBJ2-3|TRBV5-4
TGTGCCAGCAGCCTCTACGGCGGGGTGGCAGATACGCAGTATTTT
CASSLYGGVADTQYF
>once|18|NA|TRBJ2-1|TRBV27
TGTGCCAGCAGTACTCGGGCGACTAGTTTCGCAGTTTTCAATGAGCAGTTCTTC
CASSTRATSFAVFNEQFF
>NA|17|TRBD1|TRBJ2-4|TRBV4-1
TGCGCCAGCAGCCCCGTACGGACAGGGCTTGCCAAAAACATTCAGTACTTC
CASSPVRTGLAKNIQYF
>NA|15|NA|TRBJ1-1|TRBV19
TGTGCCAGTAGTATTTTCCGGTCTTCGAACACTGAAGCTTTCTTT
CASSIFRSSNTEAFF
>NA|14|NA|TRBJ2-7|TRBV11-2
TGTGCCAGCAGCCCTCCGGACAGCTCCTACGAGCAGTACTTC
CASSPPDSSYEQYF
>NA|13|TRBD2|TRBJ2-5|TRBV28
TGTGCCAGCACCGGACTAGCGAAAGAGACCCAGTACTTC
CASTGLAKETQYF
>NA|15|NA|TRBJ2-1|TRBV29-1
TGCAGCGTTGCCGTCTTAGCGGTCTCCTACAATGAGCAGTTCTTC
CSVAVLAVSYNEQFF
>NA|15|NA|TRBJ2-5|TRBV5-6
TGTGCCAGCAGCTCGCGAGGGAAATCTGAAGAGACCCAGTACTTC
CASSSRGKSEETQYF
>NA|14|TRBD2|TRBJ2-2|TRBV11-1
TGTGCCAGCAGCTTTGGGACTAGCATGGGGGAGCTGTTTTTT
CASSFGTSMGELFF
>NA|18|TRBD2|TRBJ2-7|TRBV18
TGTGCCAGCTCACCTTCGACTAGCGGGAGTAAGGGCTCCTACGAGCAGTACTTC
CASSPSTSGSKGSYEQYF
>NA|14|NA|TRBJ2-7|TRBV6-6
TGTGCCAGCAGTTACTCGTCGGGAACCTACGAGCAGTACTTC
CASSYSSGTYEQYF
>NA|15|TRBD2|TRBJ2-1|TRBV10-3
TGTGCCATCAGCCCCGGACTAGCGACCTACAATGAGCAGTTCTTC
CAISPGLATYNEQFF
>NA|15|TRBD1|TRBJ1-2|TRBV6-5
TGTGCCAGCAGTCCGACCACAGGGGGCGCCTTTGGCTACACCTTC
CASSPTTGGAFGYTF
>NA|13|NA|TRBJ2-5|TRBV30
TGTGCCTGGAGTTGGAGTTCCCAAGAGACCCAGTACTTC
CAWSWSSQETQYF
>NA|13|NA|TRBJ1-4|TRBV19
TGTGCCAGTACCCCGAACCCCGGGGAAAAACTGTTTTTT
CASTPNPGEKLFF
>NA|17|TRBD1|TRBJ2-6|TRBV28
TGTGCCAGCAGTACCCGGGACAGGGTATCTGGGGCCAACGTCCTGACTTTC
CASSTRDRVSGANVLTF
>NA|14|TRBD1|TRBJ1-1|TRBV5-1
TGCGCCAGCAGCTTGAGAGGGGGCGGGACTGAAGCTTTCTTT
CASSLRGGGTEAFF
>NA|14|TRBD2|TRBJ2-2|TRBV18
TGTGCCAGCTCACCAAGCGGGGGCACCGGGGAGCTGTTTTTT
CASSPSGGTGELFF
>NA|13|NA|TRBJ1-1|TRBV6-9
TGTGCCGGCTCAGGGCAAGAGAACACTGAAGCTTTCTTT
CAGSGQENTEAFF
>NA|12|NA|TRBJ2-7|TRBV2
TGTGCCAGCAGCCTCGGGGGTTACGAGCAGTACTTC
CASSLGGYEQYF
>NA|14|NA|TRBJ2-5|TRBV5-1
TGCGCCAGCAGCCTGAGCGGAACCCAAGAGACCCAGTACTTC
CASSLSGTQETQYF
>NA|13|NA|TRBJ2-7|TRBV19
TGTGCCAGTGCCGGGGGAAGAGTCTACGAGCAGTACTTC
CASAGGRVYEQYF
>NA|14|NA|TRBJ2-6|TRBV5-4
TGTGCCAGCAGACTCGACTCTGGGGCCAACGTCCTGACTTTC
CASRLDSGANVLTF
>NA|13|NA|TRBJ2-7|TRBV9
TGTGCCAGCAGCTCGATATCAGGGTCCGAGCAGTACTTC
CASSSISGSEQYF
>NA|15|TRBD2|TRBJ2-1|TRBV27
TGTGCCAGCAGTTTAGGGACTAGCGGGAGAAATGAGCAGTTCTTC
CASSLGTSGRNEQFF
>NA|16|NA|TRBJ2-3|TRBV2
TGTGCCAGCAGTGAATCGGGCGGGTTGGTAGCAGATACGCAGTATTTT
CASSESGGLVADTQYF
>few|15|TRBD1|TRBJ2-2|TRBV18
TGTGCCAGCTCACTGGGACAGGGTGTCACCGGGGAGCTGTTTTTT
CASSLGQGVTGELFF
>NA|13|TRBD1|TRBJ1-2|TRBV5-1
TGCGCCAGCAGTACTCGGGACAGGGAGGGCTACACCTTC
CASSTRDREGYTF
>few|14|NA|TRBJ2-1|TRBV5-8
TGTGCCAGCAGCTTGGCCACAAGAACCCTTGAGCAGTTCTTC
CASSLATRTLEQFF
>NA|15|NA|TRBJ2-6|TRBV6-2/TRBV6-3
TGTGCCAGCAGTCACCACAGCTCTGGGGCCAACGTCCTGACTTTC
CASSHHSSGANVLTF
>NA|15|TRBD1|TRBJ2-3|TRBV2
TGTGCCAGCAGCGACGGGACAGGGCTAGGTGATACGCAGTATTTT
CASSDGTGLGDTQYF
>NA|14|NA|TRBJ2-7|TRBV7-9
TGTGCCAGCAGCTTAGGTCGACAGACCTACGAGCAGTACTTC
CASSLGRQTYEQYF
>NA|13|NA|TRBJ1-1|TRBV10-3
TGTGCCATCAGTGTAGACAGAAACACTGAAGCTTTCTTT
CAISVDRNTEAFF
>NA|14|NA|TRBJ2-6|TRBV24-1
TGTGCCACCAGTGCTACCTCTGGGGCCAACGTCCTGACTTTC
CATSATSGANVLTF
>NA|14|TRBD1|TRBJ1-1|TRBV4-3
TGCGCCAGCAGCCAAGGGACAGGGATTGCTGAAGCTTTCTTT
CASSQGTGIAEAFF
>NA|15|NA|TRBJ2-5|TRBV3-1/TRBV3-2
TGTGCCAGCAGCCAAGATGAGCACAGATCAGAGACCCAGTACTTC
CASSQDEHRSETQYF
>NA|13|NA|TRBJ1-2|TRBV5-3
TGTGCCAGAAGCTGGAGGGAACAGTATGGCTACACCTTC
CARSWREQYGYTF
>NA|15|TRBD1|TRBJ2-7|TRBV11-2
TGTGCCAGCAGCTTAGCAGGGCAGGGGGCCTACGAGCAGTACTTC
CASSLAGQGAYEQYF
>NA|14|TRBD2|TRBJ2-3|TRBV10-3
TGTGCCATCAGTGAAGCGGGATTGGTAGATACGCAGTATTTT
CAISEAGLVDTQYF
>NA|15|NA|TRBJ2-5|TRBV5-4
TGTGCCAGCAGCTTGCCCCGAAGCACGCAAGAGACCCAGTACTTC
CASSLPRSTQETQYF
>NA|15|NA|TRBJ2-7|TRBV5-6
TGTGCCAGCAGCTTTTTCCGGGAGAGATTTTACGAGCAGTACTTC
CASSFFRERFYEQYF
>NA|15|TRBD1|TRBJ2-4|TRBV29-1
TGCAGCGTTGGCCATACACAGGGGCCCGCGAACATTCAGTACTTC
CSVGHTQGPANIQYF
>NA|16|NA|TRBJ2-1|TRBV6-5
TGTGCCAGCAGTTACTTGACAGTCAGCTCCTACAATGAGCAGTTCTTC
CASSYLTVSSYNEQFF
>NA|15|TRBD1|TRBJ2-7|TRBV5-1
TGCGCCAGCAGCTTGGCGGGACAGGGCTTCTACGAGCAGTACTTC
CASSLAGQGFYEQYF
>once|16|TRBD1|TRBJ2-3|TRBV24-1
TGTGCCACCAGTGATCGGGGGACAGGGGGCGGTAATACGCAGTATTTT
CATSDRGTGGGNTQYF
>NA|15|TRBD1|TRBJ2-7|TRBV6-6
TGTGCCAGCAGTTCTACAGGGGGACAGGGGTCAAGGCAGTACTTC
CASSSTGGQGSRQYF
>NA|12|NA|TRBJ2-5|TRBV5-1
TGCGCCAGCAGCCCCCAGGTGGCGACCCAGTACTTC
CASSPQVATQYF
>NA|16|TRBD1|TRBJ2-7|TRBV28
TGTGCCAGCAGTTCAGGGGGAGTCCAACGCTCCTACGAGCAGTACTTC
CASSSGGVQRSYEQYF
>NA|17|TRBD1|TRBJ2-2|TRBV30
TGTGCCTGGAGTATTGCACTGGGACAGGGTAACACCGGGGAGCTGTTTTTT
CAWSIALGQGNTGELFF
>NA|14|NA|TRBJ2-7|TRBV11-3
TGTGCCAGCAGCCCGCCGGGACAACACGACGAGCAGTACTTC
CASSPPGQHDEQYF
>NA|15|TRBD2|TRBJ2-3|TRBV29-1
TGCAGCGTTGGGCGAGCGGGAGGGCCAAGAGATACGCAGTATTTT
CSVGRAGGPRDTQYF
>few|14|TRBD2|TRBJ2-1|TRBV30
TGTGCCAAGAAAGCGGGAGGGCGCCACAATGAGCAGTTCTTC
CAKKAGGRHNEQFF
>NA|14|TRBD2|TRBJ2-1|TRBV6-6
TGTGCCAGCAGTTTCCACGGGAGGGAGGCTGAGCAGTTCTTC
CASSFHGREAEQFF
>NA|13|NA|TRBJ1-1|TRBV3-1/TRBV3-2
TGTGCCAGCAGCCATCTCAGGGACACTGAAGCTTTCTTT
CASSHLRDTEAFF
>NA|16|TRBD1|TRBJ2-3|TRBV5-1
TGCGCCAGCAGCTTGGCCGGGACAGGGGGAGAGGATACGCAGTATTTT
CASSLAGTGGEDTQYF
>NA|15|TRBD1|TRBJ2-7|TRBV7-9
TGTGCCAGCAGCCCTCCGGGGACAGGGTTGCCCGAGCAGTACTTC
CASSPPGTGLPEQYF
>once|15|NA|TRBJ2-3|TRBV5-4
TGTGCCAGCAGCTTGGGGACAGTTAGCACAGATACGCAGTATTTT
CASSLGTVSTDTQYF
>once|14|NA|TRBJ1-2|TRBV4-1
TGCGCCAGCAGCCAACAGGGATTAAACTATGGCTACACCTTC
CASSQQGLNYGYTF